One TCR beta chain is described in this entry. Its antigen is as yet unknown. This sample was taken from a study of cytomegalovirus exposure and HLA in healthy donors. General observations from the study: Whilst most TCR sequences proved rare, a subset of public TCRs occurred across many donors. In a later analysis, HLA-C alleles had the fewest associated TCRs, DRB1 alleles the most. Versus the roughly 690-donor mean, an Asian-associated ancestry cluster reportedly showed fewer N-insertions in a later analysis. Of the V segments, some could not be distinguished, including TRBV6-2 and TRBV6-3, and were excluded.

PCR was performed using 60 Vbeta and 13 Jbeta primers. Sequencing used immunoSEQ multiplex PCR; TCRdb keeps in-frame clones, though not all of them. The sample consists of about 140,000 clones, approximately 82% of them appearing once. Trimming shortened V by 6 bases and J by 8 bases, and 18 bases separated the two germline ends. Germline lookup yields CDR1 SNHLY and CDR2 FYNNEI. The CDR3 runs 14 residues. Input material: PBMCs. The chain has TRBV2 and TRBJ2-3; D may be TRBD1 (6 bases). The receptor's source is a man aged 40-49 years in good health and CMV-seronegative. CDR3 protein: CASRNGPQGGTQYF. The CDR3 region has the DNA TGTGCCAGCAGAAATGGCCCCCAAGGGGGTACGCAGTATTTT.